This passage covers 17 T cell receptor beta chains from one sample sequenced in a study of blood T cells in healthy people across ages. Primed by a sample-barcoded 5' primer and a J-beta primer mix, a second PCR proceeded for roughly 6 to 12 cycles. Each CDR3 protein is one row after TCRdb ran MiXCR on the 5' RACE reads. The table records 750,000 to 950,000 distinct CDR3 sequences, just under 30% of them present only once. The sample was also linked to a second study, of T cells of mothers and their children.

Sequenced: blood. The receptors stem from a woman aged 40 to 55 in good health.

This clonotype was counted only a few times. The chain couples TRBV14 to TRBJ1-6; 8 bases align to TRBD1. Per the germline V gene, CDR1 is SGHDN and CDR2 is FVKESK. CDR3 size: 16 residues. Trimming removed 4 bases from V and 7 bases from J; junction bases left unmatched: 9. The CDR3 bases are TGTGCCAGCAGCCTTACGACAGGGGTAGGCAATTCACCCCTCCACTTT. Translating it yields CASSLTTGVGNSPLHF.

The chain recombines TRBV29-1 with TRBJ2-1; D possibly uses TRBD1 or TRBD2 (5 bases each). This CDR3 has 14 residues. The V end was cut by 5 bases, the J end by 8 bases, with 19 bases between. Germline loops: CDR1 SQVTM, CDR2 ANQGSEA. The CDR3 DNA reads TGCAGCGTTTCAGGGAGCTCTAGGGGTTATGAGCAGTTCTTC. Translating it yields CSVSGSSRGYEQFF.

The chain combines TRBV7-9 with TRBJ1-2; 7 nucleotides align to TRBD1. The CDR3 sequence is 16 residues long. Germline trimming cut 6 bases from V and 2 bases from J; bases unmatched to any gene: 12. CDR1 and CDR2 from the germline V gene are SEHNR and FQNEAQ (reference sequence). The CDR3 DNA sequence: TGTGCCAGCAGTCGAATGCAACAGGGGACCAACTATGGCTACACCTTC. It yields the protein CASSRMQQGTNYGYTF.

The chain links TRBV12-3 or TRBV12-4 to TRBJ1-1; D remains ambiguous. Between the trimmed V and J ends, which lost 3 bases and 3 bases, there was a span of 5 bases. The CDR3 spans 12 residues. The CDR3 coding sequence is TGTGCCAGCAGTTTTCGCTACACTGAAGCTTTCTTT. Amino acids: CASSFRYTEAFF.

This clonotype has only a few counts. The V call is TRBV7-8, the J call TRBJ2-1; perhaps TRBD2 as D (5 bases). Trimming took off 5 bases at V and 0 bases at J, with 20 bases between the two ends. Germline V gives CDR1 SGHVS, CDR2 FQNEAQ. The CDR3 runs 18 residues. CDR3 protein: CASSPAPDFLSSYNEQFF. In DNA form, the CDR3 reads TGTGCCAGCAGCCCAGCCCCGGACTTCCTGAGCTCCTACAATGAGCAGTTCTTC. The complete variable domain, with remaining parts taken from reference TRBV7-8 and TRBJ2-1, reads GAGVSQSPRYKVAKRGQDVALRCDPISGHVSLFWYQQALGQGPEFLTYFQNEAQLDKSGLPSDRFFAERPEGSVSTLKIQRTQQEDSAVYLCASSPAPDFLSSYNEQFFGPGTRLTVL.

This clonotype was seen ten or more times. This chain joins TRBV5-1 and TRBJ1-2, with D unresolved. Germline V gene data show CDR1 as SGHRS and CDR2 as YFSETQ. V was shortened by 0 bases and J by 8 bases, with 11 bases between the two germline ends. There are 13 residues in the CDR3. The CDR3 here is CASSLEGREGYTF. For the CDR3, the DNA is TGCGCCAGCAGCTTGGAAGGGCGGGAAGGCTACACCTTC.

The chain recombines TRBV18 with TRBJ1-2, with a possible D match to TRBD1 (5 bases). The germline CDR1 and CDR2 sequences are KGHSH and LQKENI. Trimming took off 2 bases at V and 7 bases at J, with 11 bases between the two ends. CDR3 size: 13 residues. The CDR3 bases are TGTGCCAGCTCACCAGGAAGGGGACCTGGCTACACCTTC. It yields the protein CASSPGRGPGYTF.

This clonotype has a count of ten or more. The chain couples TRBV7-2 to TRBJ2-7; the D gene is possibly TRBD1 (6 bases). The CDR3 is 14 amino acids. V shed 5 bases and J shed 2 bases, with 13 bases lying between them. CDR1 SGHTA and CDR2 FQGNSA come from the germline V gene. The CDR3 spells CASSPGQNTYEQYF. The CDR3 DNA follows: TGTGCCAGCAGCCCTGGACAGAACACCTACGAGCAGTACTTC.

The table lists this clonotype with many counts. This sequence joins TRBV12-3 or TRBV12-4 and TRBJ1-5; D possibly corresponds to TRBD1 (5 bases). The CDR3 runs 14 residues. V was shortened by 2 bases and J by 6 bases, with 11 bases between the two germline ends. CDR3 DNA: TGTGCCAGCAGTTTAAGGTACGGGGCTCAGCCCCAGCATTTT. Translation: CASSLRYGAQPQHF.

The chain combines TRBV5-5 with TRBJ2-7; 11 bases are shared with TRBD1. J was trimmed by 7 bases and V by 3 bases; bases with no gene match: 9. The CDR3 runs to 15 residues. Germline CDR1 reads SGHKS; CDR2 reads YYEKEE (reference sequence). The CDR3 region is CASSWGQGGSGEQYF. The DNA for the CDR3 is TGTGCCAGCAGCTGGGGACAGGGGGGCTCGGGTGAGCAGTACTTC. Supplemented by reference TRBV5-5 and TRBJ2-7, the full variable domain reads DAGVTQSPTHLIKTRGQQVTLRCSPISGHKSVSWYQQVLGQGPQFIFQYYEKEERGRGNFPDRFSARQFPNYSSELNVNALLLGDSALYLCASSWGQGGSGEQYFGPGTRLTVT.

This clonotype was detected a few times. CDR3 DNA: TGTGCCAGCAGGGACGGGGGGGGAACTTACAATGAGCAGTTCTTC. Residues: CASRDGGGTYNEQFF. This chain uses TRBV28 with TRBJ2-1; 8 nucleotides line up with TRBD2. V was pared by 6 bases and J by 4 bases, with 8 bases of the junction left unmatched. CDR1 MDHEN and CDR2 SYDVKM come from the germline V gene. The CDR3 consists of 15 residues. Based on the CDR3 plus reference TRBV28 and TRBJ2-1, the full variable domain is DVKVTQSSRYLVKRTGEKVFLECVQDMDHENMFWYRQDPGLGLRLIYFSYDVKMKEKGDIPEGYSVSREKKERFSLILESASTNQTSMYLCASRDGGGTYNEQFFGPGTRLTVL.

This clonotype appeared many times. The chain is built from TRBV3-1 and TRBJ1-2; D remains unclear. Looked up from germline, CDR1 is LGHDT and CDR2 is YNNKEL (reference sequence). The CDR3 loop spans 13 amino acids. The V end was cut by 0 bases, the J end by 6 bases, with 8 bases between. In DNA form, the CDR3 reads TGTGCCAGCAGCCAAGATACCAGTGATGGCTACACCTTC. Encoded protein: CASSQDTSDGYTF.

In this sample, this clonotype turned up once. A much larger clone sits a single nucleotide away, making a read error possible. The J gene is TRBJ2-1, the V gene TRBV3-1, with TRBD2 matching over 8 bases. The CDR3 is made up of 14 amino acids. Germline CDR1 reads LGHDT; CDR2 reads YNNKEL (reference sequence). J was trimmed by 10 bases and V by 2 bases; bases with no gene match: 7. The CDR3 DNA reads TGTGCCAGCAGCCAACCTGGACTAGCTTACGAGCAGTTCTTC. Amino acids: CASSQPGLAYEQFF.

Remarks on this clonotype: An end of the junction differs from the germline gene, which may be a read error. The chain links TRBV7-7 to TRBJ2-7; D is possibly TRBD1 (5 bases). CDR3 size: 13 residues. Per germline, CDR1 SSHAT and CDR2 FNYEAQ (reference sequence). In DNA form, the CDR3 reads TGTGCTAGCAGTAAGGGGCTGGGCTACGAGCAGTACTTC. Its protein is CASSKGLGYEQYF.

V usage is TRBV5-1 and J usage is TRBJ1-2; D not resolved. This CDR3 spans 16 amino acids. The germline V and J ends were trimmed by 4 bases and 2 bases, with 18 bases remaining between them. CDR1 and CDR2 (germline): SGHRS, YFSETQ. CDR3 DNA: TGCGCCAGCAGCGACCTCAAGGGCGGCTCCAACTATGGCTACACCTTC. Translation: CASSDLKGGSNYGYTF.

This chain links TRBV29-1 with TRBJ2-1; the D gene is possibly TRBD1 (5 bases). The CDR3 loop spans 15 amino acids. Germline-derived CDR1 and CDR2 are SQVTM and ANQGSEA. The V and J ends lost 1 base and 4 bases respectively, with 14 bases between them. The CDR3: CSVEGRESDYNEQFF. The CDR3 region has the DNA TGCAGCGTTGAAGGCAGGGAATCCGATTACAATGAGCAGTTCTTC.

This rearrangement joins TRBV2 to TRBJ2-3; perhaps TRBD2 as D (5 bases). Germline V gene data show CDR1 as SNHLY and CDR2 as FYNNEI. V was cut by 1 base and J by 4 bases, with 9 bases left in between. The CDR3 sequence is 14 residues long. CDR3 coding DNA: TGTGCCAGCAGTGAAGAATACGGGGCAGATACGCAGTATTTT. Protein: CASSEEYGADTQYF.